The 31 T cell receptor beta chains in this list originate from one sample, sequenced in a study of T cell responses to AZD1222 COVID-19 vaccine (dated by TCRdb to the early 2020s). The time point label here, explained by the study, means: about 28 days (+/-7) after the second vaccine dose. The library was generated by the immunoSEQ multiplex PCR assay. Sourced from immuneACCESS, this table was stored by TCRdb with only in-frame sequences that have V and J called. A share of the clones is absent; for the studies checked, an unresolved V gene accounts for under half, and the remainder has no known explanation. The sample data list about 120,000 clones, and about 88% of these were observed just once. The ten top clones hold about 3% of the sample. The sequencing here drew on peripheral blood, taken 28 days after the second AZD1222 dose. The receptor set was obtained from an adult who received the AZD1222 COVID-19 vaccine.

The chain combines TRBV27 with TRBJ2-3, with TRBD2 matching over 9 bases. The V and J ends lost 6 bases and 1 base, in that order; junction bases with no gene match: 14. CDR1 MNHEY and CDR2 SMNVEV come from the germline V gene (reference sequence). The CDR3 runs 18 residues. CDR3 sequence reads: CASSQSSGVGFRTDTQYF. The CDR3 DNA sequence: TGTGCCAGCAGCCAATCTAGCGGGGTCGGATTTCGCACAGATACGCAGTATTTT.

In DNA, the CDR3 is TGTGCCAGCAGCTTCGACAGGGGCGAGACCCAGTACTTC. It specifies CASSFDRGETQYF. This rearrangement joins TRBV5-4 to TRBJ2-5; 8 bases are a match to TRBD1. CDR1 and CDR2 from the germline V gene are SGHNT and YYREEE (reference sequence). CDR3 length equals 13 residues. The V gene end was trimmed by 2 bases and the J gene end by 5 bases; junction bases not matched to a gene: 2.

The chain is built from TRBV25-1 and TRBJ1-1, with 7 bases identical to TRBD1. Germline V gives CDR1 MGHDK, CDR2 SYGVNS. Losses at the gene ends were 5 bases for V and 11 bases for J; bases not matched to a gene: 8. The CDR3 spans 12 residues. CDR3 residues: CASSLGQEMAFF. The CDR3 coding sequence is TGTGCCAGCAGTCTTGGACAGGAGATGGCTTTCTTT.

CDR3 sequence reads: CASSSRLAGAYEQYF. As DNA, the CDR3 is TGTGCCAGCAGCTCGCGACTAGCGGGGGCCTACGAGCAGTACTTC. The genes are TRBV13 and TRBJ2-7; 12 bases map to TRBD2. The CDR3 length is 15 residues. Per germline, CDR1 PRHDT and CDR2 FYEKMQ (reference sequence). With V trimmed by 4 bases and J by 2 bases, 3 bases remained unmatched.

The gene calls are TRBV9 and TRBJ2-2, with D unresolved. The CDR3 covers 12 residues. The germline gives CDR1 SGDLS, CDR2 YYNGEE. Trimming removed 4 bases at V and 2 bases at J, with 3 bases between. CDR3: CASSLNTGELFF. For the CDR3, the DNA is TGTGCCAGCAGCCTTAACACCGGGGAGCTGTTTTTT.

CDR3 nucleotides: TGTGCCAGCAGCGCCGGACAGGGGGCCTCTATAAATGAAAAACTGTTTTTT. This codes for CASSAGQGASINEKLFF. This chain joins TRBV7-9 and TRBJ1-4, with 11 bases matching TRBD1. This CDR3 contains 17 residues. Germline trimming cut 5 bases from V and 5 bases from J; bases unmatched to any gene: 10. Germline values: CDR1 SEHNR, CDR2 FQNEAQ (reference sequence). Looking up the rest from reference TRBV7-9 and TRBJ1-4 gives the full variable domain: DTGVSQNPRHKITKRGQNVTFRCDPISEHNRLYWYRQTLGQGPEFLTYFQNEAQLEKSRLLSDRFSAERPKGSFSTLEIQRTEQGDSAMYLCASSAGQGASINEKLFFGSGTQLSVL.

A note on this clone: This sample includes further DNA sequences coding for the same CDR3. The rearrangement joins TRBV4-1 to TRBJ1-5; D perhaps matches TRBD1 (5 bases). The CDR3 covers 14 residues. The ends were cut back, 0 bases at V and 5 bases at J, with 8 bases in the middle. In germline, CDR1 is MGHRA, CDR2 YSYEKL. In DNA, the CDR3 is TGCGCCAGCAGCCAAGACAGGGTCGATCAGCCCCAGCATTTT. Amino acids: CASSQDRVDQPQHF.

The chain is built from TRBV2 and TRBJ2-5; D call uncertain. CDR1 SNHLY and CDR2 FYNNEI come from the germline V gene. CDR3 length equals 16 residues. V gave up 8 bases and J gave up 2 bases, with 21 bases separating them. The CDR3 protein is CASVLGPVSKQETQYF. The CDR3 DNA reads TGTGCCAGCGTGCTTGGGCCAGTAAGCAAACAAGAGACCCAGTACTTC. Based on the CDR3 plus reference TRBV2 and TRBJ2-5, the full variable domain is EPEVTQTPSHQVTQMGQEVILRCVPISNHLYFYWYRQILGQKVEFLVSFYNNEISEKSEIFDDQFSVERPDGSNFTLKIRSTKLEDSAMYFCASVLGPVSKQETQYFGPGTRLLVL.

Here the CDR3 reads CASSLPGSSYNEQFF. CDR3 sequence (DNA): TGCGCCAGCAGCTTGCCCGGGAGCTCCTACAATGAGCAGTTCTTC. The chain is built from TRBV5-1 and TRBJ2-1; D may be TRBD2 (6 bases). The CDR3 consists of 15 residues. V lost 1 base, J lost 0 bases, and 8 bases lay in between. CDR1 is SGHRS, CDR2 YFSETQ, per germline.

The chain recombines TRBV3-1 (or the pseudogene TRBV3-2) with TRBJ1-4; D is uncertain. CDR3 length: 14 amino acids. Trimming shortened V by 6 bases and J by 0 bases, and 8 bases separated the two germline ends. The germline gives CDR1 LGHDT, CDR2 YNNKEL (reference sequence). The CDR3 DNA sequence: TGTGCCAGCAGTAAGCGTACAACTAATGAAAAACTGTTTTTT. It codes for CASSKRTTNEKLFF.

The chain carries TRBV15 and TRBJ1-1; D ambiguous. The germline V gene encodes CDR1 LNHNV and CDR2 YYDKDF (reference sequence). V gave up 4 bases and J gave up 6 bases, with 24 bases separating them. The CDR3 extends over 17 amino acids. DNA for the CDR3: TGTGCCACCAGCACTAGTCACATCAGGTTTAGAAACCCTGAAGCTTTCTTT. It encodes CATSTSHIRFRNPEAFF.

V is TRBV30 and J is TRBJ2-2; 8 bases are a match to TRBD2. The V and J ends lost 3 bases and 7 bases, in that order; junction bases with no gene match: 1. Germline assignment: CDR1 GTSNPN and CDR2 SVGIG (reference sequence). This CDR3 comprises 12 residues. CDR3 residues: CAWSGGVGELFF. The CDR3, as DNA: TGTGCCTGGAGCGGGGGGGTCGGGGAGCTGTTTTTT.

This CDR3 reads CASRVGSTEAFF. CDR3 nucleotides: TGCGCCAGCAGGGTAGGGTCCACTGAAGCTTTCTTT. This chain links TRBV10-2 with TRBJ1-1, with unresolved D. V gave up 6 bases and J gave up 4 bases, with 9 bases separating them. CDR1 WSHSY and CDR2 SAAADI come from the germline V gene. This CDR3 is built from 12 residues.

V and J are TRBV4-1 and TRBJ2-2, with D unclear. Germline V gene lookup returns CDR1 MGHRA and CDR2 YSYEKL. The CDR3 spans 16 residues. Trimming took 0 bases from V and 7 from J, leaving 15 bases between them. The CDR3 nucleotides read TGCGCCAGCAGCCAAGAAATAGGGTATCGGGTCGGGGAGCTGTTTTTT. It is translated as CASSQEIGYRVGELFF.

The chain joins TRBV7-6 to TRBJ2-5; 9 bases fit TRBD2. The ends lost 0 bases at V and 4 bases at J; junction bases unmatched: 9. The CDR3 is made up of 17 amino acids. Per the germline V gene, CDR1 is SGHVS and CDR2 is FNYEAQ. The CDR3 DNA reads as TGTGCCAGCAGCTTAGCGCCGGCGGGGGGGCAGGGAGAGACCCAGTACTTC. Amino acids: CASSLAPAGGQGETQYF. The complete variable domain, with remaining parts taken from reference TRBV7-6 and TRBJ2-5, reads GAGVSQSPRYKVTKRGQDVALRCDPISGHVSLYWYRQALGQGPEFLTYFNYEAQQDKSGLPNDRFSAERPEGSISTLTIQRTEQRDSAMYRCASSLAPAGGQGETQYFGPGTRLLVL.

CDR3: CASSSGVRGPYEQYF. CDR3 in DNA: TGTGCCAGCAGTTCGGGCGTCAGGGGACCCTACGAGCAGTACTTC. The chain combines TRBV6-5 with TRBJ2-7, with a tentative D call TRBD1 (6 bases). The ends were cut back, 4 bases at V and 2 bases at J, with 15 bases in the middle. This CDR3 region has 15 residues. Per the germline V gene, CDR1 is MNHEY and CDR2 is SVGAGI.

Only one count was recorded for this clone. The chain employs TRBV19 and TRBJ1-1; 11 bases match TRBD1. The germline gives CDR1 LNHDA, CDR2 SQIVND (reference sequence). This CDR3 contains 14 residues. Trimming took 5 bases from V and 5 from J; bases not matched to a gene: 4. CDR3 sequence: CASSWDRGYTEAFF. Written as DNA, the CDR3 is TGTGCCAGTAGTTGGGACAGGGGGTATACTGAAGCTTTCTTT.

The chain is built from TRBV7-2 and TRBJ1-1, with a weak D call TRBD1 (5 bases). CDR3 length: 15 residues. CDR1 is SGHTA and CDR2 is FQGNSA in the germline V gene. Trimming cost V 5 bases and J 0 bases, with 13 bases left between them. DNA for the CDR3: TGTGCCAGCAGCCCCCAGGGACTTGTGAACACTGAAGCTTTCTTT. It codes for CASSPQGLVNTEAFF.

The CDR3: CASSGWGRTYEQYF. CDR3 coding DNA: TGTGCCAGCAGTGGTTGGGGGAGAACCTACGAGCAGTACTTC. The chain employs TRBV7-9 and TRBJ2-7, with D perhaps being TRBD1 or TRBD2 (5 bases each). The CDR3 is 14 residues long. From germline, CDR1 is SEHNR and CDR2 FQNEAQ (reference sequence). With 6 bases removed from V and 2 bases from J, the gap between germline ends came to 14 bases.

This clone was observed a single time. The chain links TRBV4-1 to TRBJ1-2; 9 nucleotides match TRBD1. Germline V lookup: CDR1 MGHRA, CDR2 YSYEKL. Losses at the gene ends were 3 bases for V and 7 bases for J; bases not matched to a gene: 6. The CDR3 sequence is 14 residues long. As DNA, the CDR3 is TGCGCCAGCAGCCACCCAGGACAGGGGATTGGCTACACCTTC. It codes for CASSHPGQGIGYTF.

J is TRBJ1-5 and V is TRBV7-9; the D gene is possibly TRBD1 (6 bases). The CDR3 has 15 amino acids. V was clipped by 5 bases and J by 6 bases, with 17 bases between them. CDR1 is SEHNR, CDR2 FQNEAQ, per germline (reference sequence). In DNA form, the CDR3 reads TGTGCCAGCAGCCCTACAGGGATGGGGGCTCAGCCCCAGCATTTT. Translated, it gives CASSPTGMGAQPQHF.

This clone was recorded only once. The chain is built from TRBV5-4 and TRBJ2-7; the D gene is possibly TRBD1 (5 bases). Trimming pared 3 bases from V and 0 bases from J, leaving 10 bases between. The CDR3 runs to 14 residues. Germline CDR1 reads SGHNT; CDR2 reads YYREEE (reference sequence). The chain's CDR3 is CASSWETGSYEQYF. The DNA of the CDR3 is TGTGCCAGCAGCTGGGAAACAGGCTCCTACGAGCAGTACTTC.

This chain joins TRBV7-6 and TRBJ2-2; D not resolved. V shed 5 bases and J shed 3 bases, with 13 bases lying between them. This CDR3 region has 15 residues. Germline CDR1 and CDR2: SGHVS and FNYEAQ. CDR3 sequence: CASSQADGYTGELFF. CDR3 DNA: TGTGCCAGCAGCCAGGCGGACGGATACACCGGGGAGCTGTTTTTT.

This chain connects TRBV2 to TRBJ1-2, with 7 bases that match TRBD1. V was pared by 6 bases and J by 4 bases, with 2 bases of the junction left unmatched. CDR3 length: 12 residues. Germline lookup yields CDR1 SNHLY and CDR2 FYNNEI. The CDR3 nucleotides read TGTGCCAGCAGGGGGGACAGCTATGGCTACACCTTC. This encodes CASRGDSYGYTF.

A single count supports this clone. The genes are TRBV6-5 and TRBJ2-3; D remains unclear. V was cut by 8 bases and J by 2 bases, with 11 bases left in between. The CDR3 runs to 13 residues. The V gene's germline CDR1 is MNHEY and CDR2 SVGAGI. CDR3: CASVDVITDTQYF. DNA for the CDR3: TGTGCCAGCGTCGATGTTATCACAGATACGCAGTATTTT.

This clone was detected once. The J gene is TRBJ2-5, the V gene TRBV19, with D tentatively TRBD2 (5 bases). Per germline, CDR1 LNHDA and CDR2 SQIVND (reference sequence). Trimming left V 5 bases short and J 2 bases short, with 12 bases between. This CDR3 is built from 14 residues. CDR3 residues: CASSPRRDQETQYF. The CDR3 nucleotides read TGTGCCAGTAGTCCTCGACGGGATCAAGAGACCCAGTACTTC.

About this clone itself: An end of the junction differs from the germline gene, which may be a read error. The J gene is TRBJ2-7, the V gene TRBV12-5; D not certain. CDR1 LGHNT and CDR2 FRNRAP come from the germline V gene. This CDR3 has 12 residues. The CDR3 nucleotides are TGTGCTAGTGGTTTGGGCCTCACGGGCCCGTTCTTC. This gives the protein CASGLGLTGPFF.

The rearrangement uses TRBV29-1 and TRBJ1-1, with 10 bases lining up with TRBD1. Germline V gives CDR1 SQVTM, CDR2 ANQGSEA. The length of the CDR3 is 16 residues. V lost 4 bases, J lost 4 bases, and 12 bases stayed unmatched. CDR3 bases: TGCAGCGTTGTTGGCGACCGGGACAGGGGTAGCACTGAAGCTTTCTTT. It codes for CSVVGDRDRGSTEAFF. The full variable domain, in which reference TRBV29-1 and TRBJ1-1 provide the parts outside the CDR3, is SAVISQKPSRDICQRGTSLTIQCQVDSQVTMMFWYRQQPGQSLTLIATANQGSEATYESGFVIDKFPISRPNLTFSTLTVSNMSPEDSSIYLCSVVGDRDRGSTEAFFGQGTRLTVV.

The genes are TRBV11-2 and TRBJ1-1; D ambiguous. Germline values: CDR1 SGHAT, CDR2 FQNNGV. Deletions cut 1 base from V and 11 bases from J, with 20 bases between. This CDR3 contains 15 residues. The CDR3 here is CASSLVPNRQEGAFF. The CDR3 DNA reads TGTGCCAGCAGCTTAGTACCCAATCGGCAAGAAGGCGCTTTCTTT.

J is TRBJ1-4 and V is TRBV7-2, with D possibly matching TRBD1 (6 bases). The CDR3 has 17 amino acids. Germline values: CDR1 SGHTA, CDR2 FQGNSA. The V end lost 5 bases, the J end lost 3 bases, and 19 bases lay between the germline ends. CDR3 in amino acids: CASSDGPGAVANEKLFF. CDR3 sequence (DNA): TGTGCCAGCAGCGACGGGCCGGGGGCTGTGGCTAATGAAAAACTGTTTTTT.

The V and J genes are TRBV4-1 and TRBJ1-4; no clear D. The CDR3 extends over 14 amino acids. Trimming took 1 base from V and 8 from J, leaving 11 bases between them. CDR1 MGHRA and CDR2 YSYEKL come from the germline V gene. The CDR3 DNA reads as TGCGCCAGCAGCCAAGCTGGTAACGTCGAAAAACTGTTTTTT. Protein: CASSQAGNVEKLFF.